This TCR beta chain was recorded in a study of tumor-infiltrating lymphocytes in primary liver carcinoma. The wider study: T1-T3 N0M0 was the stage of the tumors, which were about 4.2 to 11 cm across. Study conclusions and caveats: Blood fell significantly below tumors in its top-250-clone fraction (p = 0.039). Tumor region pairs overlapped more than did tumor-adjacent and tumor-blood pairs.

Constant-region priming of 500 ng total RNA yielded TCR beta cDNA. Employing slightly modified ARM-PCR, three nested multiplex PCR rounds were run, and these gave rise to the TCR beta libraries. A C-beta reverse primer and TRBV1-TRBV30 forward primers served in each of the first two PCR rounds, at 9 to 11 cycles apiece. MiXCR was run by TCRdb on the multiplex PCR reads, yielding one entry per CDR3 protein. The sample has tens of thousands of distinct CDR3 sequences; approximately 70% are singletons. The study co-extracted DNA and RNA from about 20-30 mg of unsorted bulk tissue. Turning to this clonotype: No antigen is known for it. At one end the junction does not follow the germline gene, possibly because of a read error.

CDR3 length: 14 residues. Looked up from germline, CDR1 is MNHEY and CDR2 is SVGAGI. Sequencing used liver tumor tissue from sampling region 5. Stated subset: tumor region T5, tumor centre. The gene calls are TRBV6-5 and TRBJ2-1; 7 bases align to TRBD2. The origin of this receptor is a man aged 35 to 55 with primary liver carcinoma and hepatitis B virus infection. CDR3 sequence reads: CASSQAGTHNGQFF. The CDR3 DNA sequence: TGTGCCAGCAGCCAAGCGGGGACCCACAATGGGCAGTTCTTC.